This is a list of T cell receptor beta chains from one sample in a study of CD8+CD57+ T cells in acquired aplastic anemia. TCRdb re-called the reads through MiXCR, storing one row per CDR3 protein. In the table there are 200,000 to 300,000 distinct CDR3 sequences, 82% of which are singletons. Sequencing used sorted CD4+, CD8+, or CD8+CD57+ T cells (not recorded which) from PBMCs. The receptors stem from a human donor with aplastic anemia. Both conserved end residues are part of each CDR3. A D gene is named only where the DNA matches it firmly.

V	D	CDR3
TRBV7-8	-	CASSQAGGKDQDEQFF
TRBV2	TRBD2	CASRASGSLPHEQCF
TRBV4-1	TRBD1	CASSQGVFVEAGGYYGYTF
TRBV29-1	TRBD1	CSVEGQGASTEAFF
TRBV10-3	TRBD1	CAISRTGESYNSPLHF
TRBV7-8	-	CASSVYGNPYTQQFF
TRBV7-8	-	CASSLGGGADTQCYTF
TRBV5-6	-	CASSLERGMAYEQYF
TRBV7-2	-	CASSPTGLTSFTDTQYF
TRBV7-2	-	CASSLGGFGDEQYF
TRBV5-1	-	CASSFDPPSSYEQYF
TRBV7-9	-	CASSLAADPNSNHTF
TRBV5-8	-	CASSFTRSSYEQYF
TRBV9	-	CASSGVAGPTAEYF
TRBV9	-	CASSLLPGELFFAYEQYF
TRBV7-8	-	CASSLAGGAGTHDLFF
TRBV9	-	CASSLAASAYNQYF
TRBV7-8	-	CASSLAGGPDTQYAFF
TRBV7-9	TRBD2	CASSVATEAGEAQYF
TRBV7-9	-	CASSLVQGGETQYF
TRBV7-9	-	CASSLVPGELFFGAF
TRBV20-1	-	CSAHGDNTEAFF
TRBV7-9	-	CASSVADYPLVNAEAFF
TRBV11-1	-	CASSVAGERLVYGYTF
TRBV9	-	CASSVPVDAGFYQQFF
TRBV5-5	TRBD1	CASSLLGPGQGYGYTF
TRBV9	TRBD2	CASSLATSGYNEYF
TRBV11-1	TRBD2	CAGSLEGLAGLELFF
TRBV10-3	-	CAISARISSTDTQYF
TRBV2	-	CASSLQASGNTIYF
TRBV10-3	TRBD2	CAISPGLAGSLSF
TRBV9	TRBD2	CASSDSGGAHTQYF
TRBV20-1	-	CSAIRDYNSPLHF
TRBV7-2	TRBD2	CASSFQTGGGGLEQFF
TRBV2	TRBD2	CASSLATSGRANAQYF
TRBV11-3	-	CASSVDSKAQYF
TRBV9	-	CASSGATGATQSFF
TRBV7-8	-	CASKFTGEDDKQYF
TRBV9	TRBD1	CASSSGGDRQGGNTEAFF
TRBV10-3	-	CAISEVFDYNSPLHF
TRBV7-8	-	CASSLAGRPEYKEQFF
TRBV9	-	CASSAGELFF
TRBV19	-	CASGIGGRTYNEQFF
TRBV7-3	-	CASSLKRDGIVYGYTF
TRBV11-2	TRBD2	CASSPGGGGKDTQYF
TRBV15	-	CATSRDRKETQYF
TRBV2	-	CASSLARGGLVNGYSF
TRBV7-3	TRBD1	CASARQGNAVEYF
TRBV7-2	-	CAYGVGAYQATQYF